This is a list of T cell receptor beta chains from one sample in a study of T cells after yellow fever vaccination. MiXCR was run by TCRdb on the 5' RACE reads, yielding one entry per CDR3 protein. The data show around 30,000 distinct CDR3 sequences, with 6% to 8.5% seen just once and 22% held by the top ten. Specimen: PBMCs, either bulk or a sorted T-cell subset (CD4+, CD8+, memory, or dextramer-sorted; not recorded which), collected on the day of the first yellow fever vaccination. The receptors stem from a man between 18 and 35 years old who received the YFV17D yellow fever vaccine. The CDR3 runs from the conserved cysteine through the conserved F or W. D genes are given only for firm matches. The size of a clone is reported for some rows only, either as once, few or many, or as a class for expanded clones.

>-|TRBV7-8|many
CASSLVDYQPQHF
>TRBD1|TRBV27|many
CASSFRGKTGRNTEAFF
>TRBD2|TRBV27|many
CASSLWAGGPISNEQFF
>-|TRBV5-1|many
CASSLAGLLAYNEQFF
>TRBD1|TRBV5-1|many
CASARTGGSTGELFF
>-|TRBV7-7|many
CASSLVSTGELFF
>-|TRBV19|many
CASSIDSYGYTF
>TRBD2|TRBV27|many
CASRSGGASDTQYF
>-|TRBV5-6|-
CASSYRGLRSQPQHF
>-|TRBV2|many
CASSGTPRGSKNIQYF
>-|TRBV2|many
CASSVEDLRAFF
>-|TRBV23-1|many
CASSRSGTSEEREQYF
>-|TRBV5-4|-
CASTRQMNTEAFF
>TRBD2|TRBV5-1|few
CASSPKAGTSSYNEQFF
>TRBD1|TRBV6-1|many
CASLFGTGGSDTQYF
>TRBD1|TRBV7-2|few
CASSLAADRGRETQYF
>-|TRBV5-1|many
CASSLQRNTEAFF
>-|TRBV20-1|many
CSALSLVVGYTF
>TRBD1|TRBV15|many
CATTMGQGVLKNIQYF
>-|TRBV6-2/TRBV6-3|many
CASSRGSNTGELFF
>TRBD1|TRBV2|many
CASSDPGRGGKQPQHF
>-|TRBV4-1|-
CASSHFPGLLTEAFF
>TRBD1|TRBV4-2|-
CASSPQGSNTGELFF
>-|TRBV30|many
CAASGPYEQYF
>-|TRBV6-2/TRBV6-3|few
CASSRKSQWAGKDSGANVLTF
>-|TRBV7-9|-
CASSLAFSGTYEQYF
>-|TRBV20-1|medium-sized
CSARGHGNQPQHF
>-|TRBV5-1|few
CASSEGLYSGNTIYF
>-|TRBV5-4|many
CASSLGDLQEAQYF
>TRBD2|TRBV10-3|many
CAISDFSGGARNEQFF
>-|TRBV29-1|medium-sized
CSVFLDSSSYEQYF
>-|TRBV7-3|-
CASSYRSDTTDTQYF
>-|TRBV9|-
CASSRERTDTQYF
>-|TRBV7-3|many
CASSLTGNSPLHF
>TRBD2|TRBV20-1|many
CSAPQLAGDGTRLF
>TRBD1|TRBV12-3/TRBV12-4|-
CASGLNNRGLLSGNTIYF
>-|TRBV28|many
CASSYGRSNTEAFF
>TRBD2|TRBV6-1|-
CASSSLAAGGPKDTQYF
>TRBD2|TRBV20-1|many
CSAPPGGRQETQYF
>TRBD1|TRBV5-4|many
CASSLSPGQGNEQYF
>TRBD2|TRBV5-1|many
CASSSGPSGGRYEQYF
>TRBD2|TRBV6-5|-
CASSFSGLAGLSSYNEQFF
>-|TRBV12-3/TRBV12-4|many
CASSFYRSGANVLTF
>TRBD1|TRBV2|few
CASSEGGDRVGETEAFF
>TRBD1|TRBV5-4|few
CASSRDRERGGYTF
>TRBD1|TRBV24-1|many
CATSAWTGSDYGYTF
>TRBD2|TRBV2|many
CASSSGGGADTQYF
>-|TRBV15|few
CATSRAGQGEKLFF
>-|TRBV2|-
CASNSHEGDTQYF
>-|TRBV12-3/TRBV12-4|few
CASSLWGPKDNEQFF
>-|TRBV29-1|many
CSVAAGGRPNYGYTF
>-|TRBV30|many
CAWSVYENSPLHF
>-|TRBV5-1|many
CASSVNTDTQYF
>-|TRBV11-1|many
CASSLEAGASYEQYF
>-|TRBV5-1|many
CASSGGGSYNEQFF
>-|TRBV6-2/TRBV6-3|many
CASTRVPVSTDTQYF
>TRBD1|TRBV7-2|-
CASSLDRALNTIYF
>-|TRBV6-2/TRBV6-3|-
CASRPWGGPNTGELFF
>TRBD2|TRBV7-6|many
CASSLVVGTSGGALETQYF